The 19 T cell receptor beta chains in this list originate from one sample, sequenced in a study of vaccination effects on CD4 cells after COVID-19. The ViraFEST assay expanded antigen-specific CD4+ T cells with viral peptide pools before sequencing. CD4+ T cell isolation took place after 10 days of culture. These TCRs' antigens remain unknown. The method was immunoSEQ multiplex PCR; TCRdb's version includes in-frame clones alone and lacks a portion of them. This sample has tens of thousands of clones; roughly 76% occur once, and the top ten carry under 3%. The sample in question was CD4+ T cells from PBMCs cultured with HCoV-229E spike peptides, obtained before COVID-19 vaccination. The receptor source for this set is a human donor who received a COVID-19 vaccine.

This clone was seen only a few times. V gene TRBV6-6 combines with J gene TRBJ1-2; D remains ambiguous. CDR3 length: 12 residues. V was clipped by 0 bases and J by 8 bases, with 7 bases between them. The germline gives CDR1 MNHNY, CDR2 SVGAGI (reference sequence). CDR3 loop: CASSYSHEGYTF. The DNA of the CDR3 is TGTGCCAGCAGTTACTCGCATGAGGGCTACACCTTC.

The rearrangement uses TRBV6-5 and TRBJ2-1; 9 bases map to TRBD1. This CDR3 has 15 amino acids. V lost 5 bases to trimming and J lost 7 bases; unmatched junction nucleotides: 9. CDR1 and CDR2 from the germline V gene are MNHEY and SVGAGI. The chain's CDR3 is CASSPGRDRVNEQFF. CDR3 bases: TGTGCCAGCAGTCCCGGCCGGGACAGGGTGAATGAGCAGTTCTTC.

The V gene is TRBV2, the J gene TRBJ1-1, with 8 bases identical to TRBD1. The CDR3 is 14 residues long. V lost 7 bases, J lost 3 bases, and 7 bases stayed unmatched. Per the germline V gene, CDR1 is SNHLY and CDR2 is FYNNEI. CDR3 loop: CASTLQTGDTEAFF. The CDR3 region has the DNA TGTGCCAGCACTCTACAGACAGGGGACACTGAAGCTTTCTTT.

The chain uses TRBV30 and TRBJ1-5; no reliable D call. Germline V gene lookup returns CDR1 GTSNPN and CDR2 SVGIG (reference sequence). Trimming took off 2 bases at V and 3 bases at J, with 14 bases between the two ends. The CDR3 has 15 amino acids. The CDR3 loop reads CAWSPTDRDNQPQHF. The CDR3 DNA is TGTGCCTGGAGTCCGACCGACCGAGACAATCAGCCCCAGCATTTT.

The chain has TRBV18 and TRBJ2-5; no clear D gene. V lost 0 bases and J lost 4, with 9 bases in between. This CDR3 has 14 amino acids. The germline gives CDR1 KGHSH, CDR2 LQKENI. CDR3 nucleotide sequence: TGTGCCAGCTCACCACCGGCAGTCCCAGAGACCCAGTACTTC. This sequence encodes CASSPPAVPETQYF.

The J gene is TRBJ1-4, the V gene TRBV20-1; D is unclear. The germline V gene has CDR1 DFQATT and CDR2 SNEGSKA (reference sequence). Trimming shortened V by 3 bases and J by 5 bases, and 10 bases separated the two germline ends. The CDR3 sequence is 13 residues long. The chain's CDR3 is CSASSPGNEKLFF. The CDR3 DNA sequence: TGCAGTGCTAGTTCCCCGGGCAATGAAAAACTGTTTTTT.

The CDR3, as DNA: TGCGCCAGCAGCTCGGACTATAATTCACCCCTCCACTTT. It is translated as CASSSDYNSPLHF. V and J are TRBV5-1 and TRBJ1-6; D ambiguous. There are 13 residues in the CDR3. Trimming stripped 3 bases from V and 3 bases from J, with 4 bases between. Germline V gene lookup returns CDR1 SGHRS and CDR2 YFSETQ.

The chain couples TRBV28 to TRBJ1-5; D gene unclear. The germline CDR1 and CDR2 sequences are MDHEN and SYDVKM. Deletions cut 2 bases from V and 5 bases from J, with 1 base between. This CDR3 contains 11 residues. CDR3 protein: CASSLDQPQHF. The CDR3 DNA is TGTGCCAGCAGTTTAGATCAGCCCCAGCATTTT.

This sequence joins TRBV6-5 and TRBJ1-2, with 10 bases that match TRBD1. CDR3 length equals 16 residues. The V gene end was trimmed by 2 bases and the J gene end by 3 bases; junction bases not matched to a gene: 6. Germline V CDR1 and CDR2: MNHEY, SVGAGI. The CDR3 DNA follows: TGTGCCAGCAGTTACCTGTGGACAGGGGGTCACTATGGCTACACCTTC. The encoded protein is CASSYLWTGGHYGYTF.

This rearrangement joins TRBV25-1 to TRBJ2-5; D is unclear. The CDR3 is 15 residues long. CDR1 and CDR2 (germline): MGHDK, SYGVNS. Trimming took 1 base from V and 4 from J, leaving 13 bases between them. For the CDR3, the DNA is TGTGCCAGCAGTGAATCGGGCGTTACATTAGAGACCCAGTACTTC. Protein product: CASSESGVTLETQYF.

J is TRBJ2-2 and V is TRBV5-4; 8 bases fit TRBD1. The germline V gene encodes CDR1 SGHNT and CDR2 YYREEE (reference sequence). This CDR3 is 15 amino acids long. The V gene end was trimmed by 4 bases and the J gene end by 0 bases; junction bases not matched to a gene: 2. Here the CDR3 DNA reads TGTGCCAGCAGCCGGGGACAGGCGAACACCGGGGAGCTGTTTTTT. Translated: CASSRGQANTGELFF.

V and J are TRBV2 and TRBJ1-5; possible D gene TRBD1, 6 bases. Trimming pared 7 bases from V and 10 bases from J, leaving 23 bases between. The CDR3 loop spans 15 amino acids. Germline CDR1 reads SNHLY; CDR2 reads FYNNEI. The CDR3 DNA follows: TGTGCCAGCACCCTGACAGGACAACTTGGGGGCCCCCAGCATTTT. Translated: CASTLTGQLGGPQHF. Variable domain in full (rest from reference TRBV2 and TRBJ1-5): EPEVTQTPSHQVTQMGQEVILRCVPISNHLYFYWYRQILGQKVEFLVSFYNNEISEKSEIFDDQFSVERPDGSNFTLKIRSTKLEDSAMYFCASTLTGQLGGPQHFGDGTRLSIL.

This CDR3 reads CASSPLLAMNTGELFF. CDR3 nucleotides: TGTGCCAGCTCACCACTTCTAGCGATGAACACCGGGGAGCTGTTTTTT. This chain uses TRBV18 with TRBJ2-2; the D gene is possibly TRBD2 (6 bases). The CDR3 totals 16 residues. Trimming removed 1 base from V and 1 base from J, with 10 bases in between. Germline CDR1 is KGHSH and CDR2 is LQKENI.

This clone was recorded only once. CDR3 coding DNA: TGTGCCAGCAGCCGCGGGAAGTTGATTGGGACTGAAGCTTTCTTT. Translation gives CASSRGKLIGTEAFF. J is TRBJ1-1 and V is TRBV5-8; D remains ambiguous. Trimming took off 4 bases at V and 5 bases at J, with 18 bases between the two ends. CDR1 SGHTS and CDR2 YDEGEE come from the germline V gene. CDR3 size: 15 residues.

This sequence joins TRBV5-8 and TRBJ2-4; 9 positions match TRBD1. V lost 3 bases, J lost 6 bases, and 4 bases stayed unmatched. CDR1 is SGHTS, CDR2 YDEGEE, per germline. The CDR3 totals 14 residues. The CDR3 coding sequence is TGTGCCAGCAGCTCCCTGGACAGGGGAAACATTCAGTACTTC. It codes for CASSSLDRGNIQYF.

The chain recombines TRBV5-1 with TRBJ2-2; 8 bases match TRBD2. CDR3 length equals 14 residues. CDR1 and CDR2 from the germline V gene are SGHRS and YFSETQ. Trimming removed 2 bases from V and 10 bases from J; junction bases left unmatched: 7. CDR3 residues: CASSFGSGVQELFF. The CDR3 nucleotides are TGCGCCAGCAGCTTCGGTAGCGGGGTTCAGGAGCTGTTTTTT.

This clone came up a few times. The chain carries TRBV5-4 and TRBJ2-6; D is unresolved. This CDR3 has 15 residues. Trimming took off 0 bases at V and 1 base at J, with 5 bases between the two ends. CDR1 is SGHNT, CDR2 YYREEE, per germline (reference sequence). The CDR3 spells CASSLVGSGANVLTF. Here the CDR3 DNA reads TGTGCCAGCAGCTTGGTAGGGTCTGGGGCCAACGTCCTGACTTTC.

This clone was seen a handful of times. The chain recombines TRBV6-5 with TRBJ1-2, with TRBD1 as a possible D gene (5 bases). The V gene lost 6 bases and the J gene lost 5 bases, with 16 bases spanning the gap. Germline V gene data show CDR1 as MNHEY and CDR2 as SVGAGI. The CDR3 is made up of 14 amino acids. CDR3 residues: CASRDIREVYGYTF. In DNA, the CDR3 is TGTGCCAGCAGGGATATCAGGGAGGTTTATGGCTACACCTTC.

The chain carries TRBV7-9 and TRBJ1-4; 8 bases map to TRBD1. Trimming removed 1 base from V and 2 bases from J; junction bases left unmatched: 3. The CDR3 covers 16 residues. The V gene's germline CDR1 is SEHNR and CDR2 FQNEAQ (reference sequence). CDR3 in DNA: TGTGCCAGCAGCTTAGGGGACAGGACTACTAATGAAAAACTGTTTTTT. Amino acid sequence: CASSLGDRTTNEKLFF.